These 7 T cell receptor beta chains originate from one sample sequenced in a study of spatial heterogeneity in lung cancer. Study observations and caveats: The study found that expanded intratumoral alpha and beta TCR counts tracked tumor mutation counts.

TCRdb fed the 5' RACE reads into MiXCR, producing one record per CDR3 protein. This sample has 20,000 to 25,000 distinct CDR3 sequences, with about a sixth found just once. The antigens these receptors bind are not known. Time point defined: sample taken at primary tumor resection. Here the sequenced sample was lung tumor tissue, taken at surgery. The receptors originated from a female donor with early-stage non-small cell lung cancer.

This clonotype was seen at least ten times. The rearrangement uses TRBV12-3 or TRBV12-4 and TRBJ2-1; D remains ambiguous. The CDR3 is 14 residues long. V lost 1 base to trimming and J lost 6 bases, with 10 bases between them. The CDR3 loop is CASSLVPFPNEQFF. The CDR3 nucleotides are TGTGCCAGCAGTTTAGTACCCTTTCCCAATGAGCAGTTCTTC.

The chain combines TRBV18 with TRBJ2-6; TRBD1 matches 8 bases. The CDR3 length is 17 residues. Germline loops: CDR1 KGHSH, CDR2 LQKENI. V lost 4 bases, J lost 5 bases, and 10 bases stayed unmatched. DNA for the CDR3: TGTGCCAGCTCACACTCAGACAGGGGTCTCTGGGCCAACGTCCTGACTTTC. It yields the protein CASSHSDRGLWANVLTF.

The chain is built from TRBV11-1 and TRBJ2-7; D remains unclear. The CDR3 totals 16 residues. Germline V lookup: CDR1 SGHAT, CDR2 FQDESV (reference sequence). Trimming pared 5 bases from V and 7 bases from J, leaving 24 bases between. As DNA, the CDR3 is TGTGCCAGCAGCACCGGGTCCCCGAGAGGCATTCGGGAGCAGTACTTC. It translates to CASSTGSPRGIREQYF.

This clonotype was observed a few times. This chain uses TRBV7-2 with TRBJ2-2; D remains unclear. Looked up from germline, CDR1 is SGHTA and CDR2 is FQGNSA. The V end was cut by 3 bases, the J end by 2 bases, with 10 bases between. CDR3 length: 15 amino acids. The DNA of the CDR3 is TGTGCCAGCAGCTTTTGGCCCGGTAACACCGGGGAGCTGTTTTTT. Translation gives CASSFWPGNTGELFF. Variable domain in full (rest from reference TRBV7-2 and TRBJ2-2): GAGVSQSPSNKVTEKGKDVELRCDPISGHTALYWYRQSLGQGLEFLIYFQGNSAPDKSGLPSDRFSAERTGGSVSTLTIQRTQQEDSAVYLCASSFWPGNTGELFFGEGSRLTVL.

This clonotype was seen a handful of times. V is TRBV28 and J is TRBJ2-5, with 7 bases identical to TRBD1. The CDR3 is 14 amino acids. With 5 bases clipped from V and 5 bases from J, the junction kept 8 bases outside the gene matches. The germline V gene has CDR1 MDHEN and CDR2 SYDVKM. The chain's CDR3 is CASSGDRVVETQYF. CDR3 in DNA: TGTGCCAGCAGTGGAGACAGGGTGGTTGAGACCCAGTACTTC. Drawing the rest from reference TRBV28 and TRBJ2-5, the complete variable domain is DVKVTQSSRYLVKRTGEKVFLECVQDMDHENMFWYRQDPGLGLRLIYFSYDVKMKEKGDIPEGYSVSREKKERFSLILESASTNQTSMYLCASSGDRVVETQYFGPGTRLLVL.

This clonotype was recorded at least ten times. The rearrangement joins TRBV7-6 to TRBJ2-7, with D unclear. This CDR3 spans 13 amino acids. Looked up from germline, CDR1 is SGHVS and CDR2 is FNYEAQ. The V end was cut by 4 bases, the J end by 6 bases, with 13 bases between. This chain's CDR3 is CASSYVRSSEQYF. CDR3 nucleotides: TGTGCCAGCAGCTACGTTCGTAGTTCCGAGCAGTACTTC. The entire variable domain, with the rest obtained from reference TRBV7-6 and TRBJ2-7, is as follows: GAGVSQSPRYKVTKRGQDVALRCDPISGHVSLYWYRQALGQGPEFLTYFNYEAQQDKSGLPNDRFSAERPEGSISTLTIQRTEQRDSAMYRCASSYVRSSEQYFGPGTRLTVT.

The chain combines TRBV21-1 with TRBJ2-5; the DNA was not used to check the table's D call, TRBD1. TRBV21-1 represents a pseudogene. The CDR3 loop spans 17 amino acids. The CDR3 bases are TGTGCCAGCAGCAAAGGGCGCCACAGGAGGAATATTGAGACCCAGTACTTC. Its protein is CASSKGRHRRNIETQYF.